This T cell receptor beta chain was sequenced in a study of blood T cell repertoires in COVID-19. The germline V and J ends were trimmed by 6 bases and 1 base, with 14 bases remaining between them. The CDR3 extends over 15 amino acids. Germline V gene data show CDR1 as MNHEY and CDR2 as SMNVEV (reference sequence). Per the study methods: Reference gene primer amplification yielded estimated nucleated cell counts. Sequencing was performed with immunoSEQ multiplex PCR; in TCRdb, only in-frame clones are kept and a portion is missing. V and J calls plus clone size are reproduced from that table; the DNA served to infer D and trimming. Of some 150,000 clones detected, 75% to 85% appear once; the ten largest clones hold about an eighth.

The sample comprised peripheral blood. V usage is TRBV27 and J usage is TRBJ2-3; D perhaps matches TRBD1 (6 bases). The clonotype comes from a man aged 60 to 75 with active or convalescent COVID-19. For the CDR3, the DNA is TGTGCCAGCAGGGATTTCAGGGGAGGCACAGATACGCAGTATTTT. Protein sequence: CASRDFRGGTDTQYF.